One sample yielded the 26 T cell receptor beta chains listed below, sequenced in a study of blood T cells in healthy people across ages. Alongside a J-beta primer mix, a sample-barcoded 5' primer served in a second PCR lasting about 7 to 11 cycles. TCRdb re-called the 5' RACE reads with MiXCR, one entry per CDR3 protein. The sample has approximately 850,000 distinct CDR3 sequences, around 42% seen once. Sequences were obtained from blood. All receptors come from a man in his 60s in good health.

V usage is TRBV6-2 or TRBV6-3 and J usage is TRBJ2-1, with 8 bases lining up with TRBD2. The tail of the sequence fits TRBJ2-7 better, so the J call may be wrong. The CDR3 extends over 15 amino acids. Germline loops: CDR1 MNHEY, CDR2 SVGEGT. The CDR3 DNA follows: TGTGCCAGCTTCCGACTAGCGAGCTCCTACAATGAGCAGTACTTC. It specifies CASFRLASSYNEQYF.

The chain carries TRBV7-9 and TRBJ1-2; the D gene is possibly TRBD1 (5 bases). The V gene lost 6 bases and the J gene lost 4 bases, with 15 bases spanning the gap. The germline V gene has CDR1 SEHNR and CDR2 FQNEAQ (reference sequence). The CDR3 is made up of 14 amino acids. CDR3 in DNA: TGTGCCAGCAGACCCAGGGAGGCGGGCTATGGCTACACCTTC. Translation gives CASRPREAGYGYTF. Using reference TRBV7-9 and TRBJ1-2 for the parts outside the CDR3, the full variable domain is DTGVSQNPRHKITKRGQNVTFRCDPISEHNRLYWYRQTLGQGPEFLTYFQNEAQLEKSRLLSDRFSAERPKGSFSTLEIQRTEQGDSAMYLCASRPREAGYGYTFGSGTRLTVV.

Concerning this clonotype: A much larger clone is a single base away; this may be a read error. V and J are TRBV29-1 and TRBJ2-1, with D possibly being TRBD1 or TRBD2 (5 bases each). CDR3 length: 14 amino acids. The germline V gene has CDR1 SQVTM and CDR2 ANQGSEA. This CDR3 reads CNVDEGSSYNEQFF. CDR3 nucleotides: TGCAACGTTGACGAGGGGAGCTCCTACAATGAGCAGTTCTTC.

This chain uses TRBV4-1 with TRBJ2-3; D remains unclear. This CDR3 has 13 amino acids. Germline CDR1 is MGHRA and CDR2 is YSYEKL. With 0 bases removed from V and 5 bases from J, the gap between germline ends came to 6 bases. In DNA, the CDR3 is TGCGCCAGCAGCCAAGATTGGATAGATACGCAGTATTTT. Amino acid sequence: CASSQDWIDTQYF.

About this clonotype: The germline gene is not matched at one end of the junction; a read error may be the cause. CDR3 residues: CAGSVASTDTQYF. CDR3 nucleotides: TGTGCCGGCAGCGTCGCTAGCACAGATACGCAGTATTTT. V gene TRBV9 combines with J gene TRBJ2-3, with no clear D. The CDR3 contains 13 residues. Germline CDR1 and CDR2: SGDLS and YYNGEE.

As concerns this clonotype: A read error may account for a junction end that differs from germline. CDR3 nucleotides: TGTGCCAGCAGCCCCCGGGGAGGACTTGTACAAGGGACCCAGTACTTC. Protein sequence: CASSPRGGLVQGTQYF. The chain joins TRBV7-9 to TRBJ2-5; D is possibly TRBD2 (6 bases). The CDR3 loop spans 16 amino acids. In germline, CDR1 is SEHNR, CDR2 FQNEAQ (reference sequence).

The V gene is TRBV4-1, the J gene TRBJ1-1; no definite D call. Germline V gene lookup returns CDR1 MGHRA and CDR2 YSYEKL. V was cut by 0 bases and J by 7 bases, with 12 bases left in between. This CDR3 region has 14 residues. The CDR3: CASSQEGLLNEAFF. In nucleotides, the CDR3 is TGCGCCAGCAGCCAAGAAGGCTTACTAAATGAAGCTTTCTTT.

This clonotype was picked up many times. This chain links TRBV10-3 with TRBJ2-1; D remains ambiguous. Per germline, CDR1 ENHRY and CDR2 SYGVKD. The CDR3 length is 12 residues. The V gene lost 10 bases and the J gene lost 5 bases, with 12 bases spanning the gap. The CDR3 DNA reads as TGTGCCACCGACGTGGGTCACAATGAGCAGTTCTTC. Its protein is CATDVGHNEQFF.

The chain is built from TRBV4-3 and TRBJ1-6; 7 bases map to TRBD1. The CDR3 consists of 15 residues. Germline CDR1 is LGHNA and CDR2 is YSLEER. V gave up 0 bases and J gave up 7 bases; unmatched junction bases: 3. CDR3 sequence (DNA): TGCGCCAGCAGCCAAGAGGCAGGGGGAAATTCACCCCTCCACTTT. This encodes CASSQEAGGNSPLHF.

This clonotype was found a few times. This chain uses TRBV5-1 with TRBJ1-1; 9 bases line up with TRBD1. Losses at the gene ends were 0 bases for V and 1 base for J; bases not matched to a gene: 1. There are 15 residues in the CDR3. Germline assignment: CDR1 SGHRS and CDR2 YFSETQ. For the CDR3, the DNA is TGCGCCAGCAGCTTGGAGGGACAGGGGAACACTGAAGCTTTCTTT. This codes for CASSLEGQGNTEAFF.

The CDR3 DNA is TGTGCCAGCAACAGACGGGGCGCGGCGAGCTCCTACGAGCAGTACTTC. As protein: CASNRRGAASSYEQYF. The chain recombines TRBV6-6 with TRBJ2-7; D tentatively reads TRBD1 or TRBD2 (5 bases each). V was clipped by 7 bases and J by 0 bases, with 19 bases between them. The V gene's germline CDR1 is MNHNY and CDR2 SVGAGI (reference sequence). The CDR3 runs to 16 residues.

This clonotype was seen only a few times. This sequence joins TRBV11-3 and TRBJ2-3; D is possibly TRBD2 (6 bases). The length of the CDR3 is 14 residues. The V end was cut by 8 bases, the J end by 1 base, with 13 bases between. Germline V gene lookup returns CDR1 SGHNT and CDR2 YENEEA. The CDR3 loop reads CASARDSRTDTQYF. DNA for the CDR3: TGTGCCAGCGCCCGGGACTCTCGCACAGATACGCAGTATTTT. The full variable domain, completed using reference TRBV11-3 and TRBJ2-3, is EAGVVQSPRYKIIEKKQPVAFWCNPISGHNTLYWYLQNLGQGPELLIRYENEEAVDDSQLPKDRFSAERLKGVDSTLKIQPAELGDSAVYLCASARDSRTDTQYFGPGTRLTVL.

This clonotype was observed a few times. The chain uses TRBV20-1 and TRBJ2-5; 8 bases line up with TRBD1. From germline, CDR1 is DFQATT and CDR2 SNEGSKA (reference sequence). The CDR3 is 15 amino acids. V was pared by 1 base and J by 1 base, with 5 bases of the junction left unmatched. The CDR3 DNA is TGCAGTGCTAGAGCCATGACAGGGGTCCAAGAGACCCAGTACTTC. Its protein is CSARAMTGVQETQYF.

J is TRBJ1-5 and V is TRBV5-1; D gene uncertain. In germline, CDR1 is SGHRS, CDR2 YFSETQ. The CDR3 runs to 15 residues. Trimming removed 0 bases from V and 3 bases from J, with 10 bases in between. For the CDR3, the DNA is TGCGCCAGCAGCTTGGCCCCAGCGGACAATCAGCCCCAGCATTTT. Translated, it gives CASSLAPADNQPQHF.

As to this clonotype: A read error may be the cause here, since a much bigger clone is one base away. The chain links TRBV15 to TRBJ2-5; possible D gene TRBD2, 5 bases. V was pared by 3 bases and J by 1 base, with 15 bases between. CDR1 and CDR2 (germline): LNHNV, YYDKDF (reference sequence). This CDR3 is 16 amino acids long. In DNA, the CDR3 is TGTGCCACCAGCAGCGTCGGGGTGTCTACCCAAGAGACCCAGTACTTC. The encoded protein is CATSSVGVSTQETQYF.

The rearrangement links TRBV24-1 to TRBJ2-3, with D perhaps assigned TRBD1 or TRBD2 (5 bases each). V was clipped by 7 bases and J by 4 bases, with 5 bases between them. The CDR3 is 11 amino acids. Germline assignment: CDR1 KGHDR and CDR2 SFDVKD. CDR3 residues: CATRGADTQYF. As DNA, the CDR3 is TGTGCCACCAGGGGGGCAGATACGCAGTATTTT.

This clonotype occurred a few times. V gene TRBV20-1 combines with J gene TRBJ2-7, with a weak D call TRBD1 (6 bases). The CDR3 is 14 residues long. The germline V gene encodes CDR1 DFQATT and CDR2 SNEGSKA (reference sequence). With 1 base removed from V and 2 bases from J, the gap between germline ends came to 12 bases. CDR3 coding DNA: TGCAGTGCTAGAGTTTACAGGGAAACCTACGAGCAGTACTTC. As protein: CSARVYRETYEQYF.

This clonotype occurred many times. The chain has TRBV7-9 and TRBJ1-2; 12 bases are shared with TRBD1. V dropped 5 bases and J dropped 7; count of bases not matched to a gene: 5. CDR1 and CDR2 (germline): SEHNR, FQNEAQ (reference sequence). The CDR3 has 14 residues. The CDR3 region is CASSTRDRGPGYTF. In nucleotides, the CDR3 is TGTGCCAGCAGCACGCGGGACAGGGGGCCTGGCTACACCTTC.

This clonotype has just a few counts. The CDR3 spells CASSSTGLYEQYF. Written as DNA, the CDR3 is TGTGCCAGCAGTTCGACAGGGCTCTACGAGCAGTACTTC. The chain uses TRBV27 and TRBJ2-7, with 7 positions matching TRBD1. The V gene end was trimmed by 4 bases and the J gene end by 3 bases; junction bases not matched to a gene: 3. This CDR3 has 13 amino acids. Per germline, CDR1 MNHEY and CDR2 SMNVEV (reference sequence).

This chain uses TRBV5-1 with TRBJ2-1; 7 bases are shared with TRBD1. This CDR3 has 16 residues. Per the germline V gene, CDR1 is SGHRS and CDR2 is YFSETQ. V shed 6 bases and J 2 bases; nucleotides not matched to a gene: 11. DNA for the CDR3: TGCGCCAGCACCCAAGCCGCCGGGACAGCCTACAATGAGCAGTTCTTC. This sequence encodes CASTQAAGTAYNEQFF.

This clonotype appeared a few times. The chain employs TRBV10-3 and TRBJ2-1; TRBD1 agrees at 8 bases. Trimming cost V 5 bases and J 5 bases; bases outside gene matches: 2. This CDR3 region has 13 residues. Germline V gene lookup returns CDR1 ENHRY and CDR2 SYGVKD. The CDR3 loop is CAISTTGDNEQFF. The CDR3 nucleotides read TGTGCCATCAGTACGACAGGGGACAATGAGCAGTTCTTC.

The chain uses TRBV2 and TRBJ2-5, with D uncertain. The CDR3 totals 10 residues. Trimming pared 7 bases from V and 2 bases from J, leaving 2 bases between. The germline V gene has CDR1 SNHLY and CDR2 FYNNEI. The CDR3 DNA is TGTGCCAGCAAGCAAGAGACCCAGTACTTC. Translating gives CASKQETQYF.

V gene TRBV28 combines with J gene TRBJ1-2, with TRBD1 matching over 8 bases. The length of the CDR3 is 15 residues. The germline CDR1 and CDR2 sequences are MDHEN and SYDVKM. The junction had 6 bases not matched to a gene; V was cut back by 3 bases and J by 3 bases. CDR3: CASSFVQGVDYGYTF. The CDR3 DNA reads TGTGCCAGCAGTTTTGTACAGGGGGTTGACTATGGCTACACCTTC.

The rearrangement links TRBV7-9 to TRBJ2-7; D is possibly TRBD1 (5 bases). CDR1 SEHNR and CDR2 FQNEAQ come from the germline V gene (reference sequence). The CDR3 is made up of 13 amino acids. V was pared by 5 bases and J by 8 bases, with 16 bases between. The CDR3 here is CASSVDRVSQQYF. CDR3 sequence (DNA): TGTGCCAGCAGCGTAGACAGAGTCTCCCAGCAGTACTTC.

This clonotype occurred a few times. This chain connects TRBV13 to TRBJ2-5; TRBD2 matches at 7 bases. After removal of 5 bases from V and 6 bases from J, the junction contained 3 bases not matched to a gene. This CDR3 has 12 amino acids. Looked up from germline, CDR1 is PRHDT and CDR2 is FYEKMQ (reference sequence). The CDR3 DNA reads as TGTGCCAGCAGCGGGACTACCCAGACCCAGTACTTC. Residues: CASSGTTQTQYF.

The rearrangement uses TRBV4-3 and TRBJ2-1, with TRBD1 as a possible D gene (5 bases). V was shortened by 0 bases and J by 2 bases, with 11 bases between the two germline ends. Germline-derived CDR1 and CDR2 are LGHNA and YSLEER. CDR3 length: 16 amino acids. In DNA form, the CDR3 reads TGCGCCAGCAGCCAAGATAAGACAGCCACCTACAATGAGCAGTTCTTC. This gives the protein CASSQDKTATYNEQFF.